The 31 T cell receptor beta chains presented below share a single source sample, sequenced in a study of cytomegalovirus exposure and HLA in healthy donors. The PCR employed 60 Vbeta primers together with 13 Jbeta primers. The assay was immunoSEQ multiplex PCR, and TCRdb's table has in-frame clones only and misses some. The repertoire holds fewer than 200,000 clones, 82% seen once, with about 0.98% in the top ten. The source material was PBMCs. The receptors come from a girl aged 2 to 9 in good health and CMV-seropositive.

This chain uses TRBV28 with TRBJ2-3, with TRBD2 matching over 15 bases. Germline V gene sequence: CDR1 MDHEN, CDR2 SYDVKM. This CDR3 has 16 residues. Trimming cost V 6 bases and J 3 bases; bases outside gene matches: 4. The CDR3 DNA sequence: TGTGCCAGCAGAAACGGACTAGCGGGGGGGACAGATACGCAGTATTTT. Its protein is CASRNGLAGGTDTQYF.

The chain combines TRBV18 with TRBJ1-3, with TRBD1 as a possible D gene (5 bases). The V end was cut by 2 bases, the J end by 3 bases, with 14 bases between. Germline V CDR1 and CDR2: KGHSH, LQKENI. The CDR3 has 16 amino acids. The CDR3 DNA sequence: TGTGCCAGCTCACCATCAAGGGGCGCAGGTGGAAACACCATATATTTT. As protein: CASSPSRGAGGNTIYF.

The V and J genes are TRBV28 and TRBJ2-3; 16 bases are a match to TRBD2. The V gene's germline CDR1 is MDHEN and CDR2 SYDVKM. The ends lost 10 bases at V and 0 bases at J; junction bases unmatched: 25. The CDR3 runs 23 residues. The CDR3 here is CAIQIGSGVGLAGGRPSTDTQYF. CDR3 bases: TGTGCCATCCAAATCGGCTCGGGGGTGGGACTAGCGGGAGGGAGACCTAGCACAGATACGCAGTATTTT.

The CDR3 DNA sequence: TGTGCCAGTAAGGAGGGTTGGGGCAATCAGCCCCAGCATTTT. Amino acids: CASKEGWGNQPQHF. The chain combines TRBV19 with TRBJ1-5; D not resolved. V lost 7 bases and J 2 bases, leaving 12 bases between the germline ends. Looked up from germline, CDR1 is LNHDA and CDR2 is SQIVND (reference sequence). The CDR3 sequence is 14 residues long.

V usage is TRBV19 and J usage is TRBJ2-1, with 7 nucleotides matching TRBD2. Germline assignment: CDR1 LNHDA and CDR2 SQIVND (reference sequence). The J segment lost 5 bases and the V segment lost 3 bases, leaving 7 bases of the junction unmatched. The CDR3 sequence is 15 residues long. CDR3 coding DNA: TGTGCCAGTAGTATTGCAGCGGGGTTTAACAATGAGCAGTTCTTC. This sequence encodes CASSIAAGFNNEQFF.

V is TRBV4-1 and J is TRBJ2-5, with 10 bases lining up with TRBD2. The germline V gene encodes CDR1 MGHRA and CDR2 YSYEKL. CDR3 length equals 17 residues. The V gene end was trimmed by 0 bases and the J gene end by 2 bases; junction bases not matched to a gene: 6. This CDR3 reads CASSQERTSGLQETQYF. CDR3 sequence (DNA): TGCGCCAGCAGCCAAGAAAGGACTAGCGGATTACAAGAGACCCAGTACTTC.

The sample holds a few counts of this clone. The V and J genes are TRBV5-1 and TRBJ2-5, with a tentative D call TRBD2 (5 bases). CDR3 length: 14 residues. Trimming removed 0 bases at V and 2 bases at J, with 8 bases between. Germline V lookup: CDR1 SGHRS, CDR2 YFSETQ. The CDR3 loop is CASSLGGSQETQYF. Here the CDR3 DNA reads TGCGCCAGCAGCTTGGGAGGGTCTCAAGAGACCCAGTACTTC.

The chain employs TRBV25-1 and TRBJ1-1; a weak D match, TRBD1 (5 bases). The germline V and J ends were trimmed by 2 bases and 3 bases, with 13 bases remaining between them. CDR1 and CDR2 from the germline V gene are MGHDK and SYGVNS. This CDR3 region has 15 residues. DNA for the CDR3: TGTGCCAGCAGTGAACAGGGTCTTGGACACACTGAAGCTTTCTTT. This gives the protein CASSEQGLGHTEAFF.

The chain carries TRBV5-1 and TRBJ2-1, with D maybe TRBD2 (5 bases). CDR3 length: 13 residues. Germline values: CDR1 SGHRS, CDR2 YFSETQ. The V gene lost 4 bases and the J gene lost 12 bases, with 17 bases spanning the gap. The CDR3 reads CASSGSGGPVQFF. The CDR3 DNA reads TGCGCCAGCAGCGGCTCAGGAGGCCCAGTGCAGTTCTTC.

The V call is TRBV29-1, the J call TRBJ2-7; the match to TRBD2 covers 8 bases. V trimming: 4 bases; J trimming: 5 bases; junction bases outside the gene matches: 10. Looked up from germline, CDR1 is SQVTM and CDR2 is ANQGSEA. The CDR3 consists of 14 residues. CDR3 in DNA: TGCAGCGTTGTAGTAGCGGGACAAATGGACGAGCAGTACTTC. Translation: CSVVVAGQMDEQYF.

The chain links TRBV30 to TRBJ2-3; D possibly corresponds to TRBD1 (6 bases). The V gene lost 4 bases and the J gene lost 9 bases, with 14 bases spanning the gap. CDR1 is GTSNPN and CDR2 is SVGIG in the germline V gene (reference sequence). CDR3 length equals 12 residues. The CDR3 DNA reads TGTGCCTGGATGGGACAAGACGGCACGCAGTATTTT. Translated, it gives CAWMGQDGTQYF.

The CDR3 DNA is TGTGCCACCTCCGAGCTGATAAGGCGGACAGATACGCAGTATTTT. It codes for CATSELIRRTDTQYF. The rearrangement joins TRBV10-3 to TRBJ2-3; D unclear. The CDR3 is made up of 15 amino acids. V gave up 10 bases and J gave up 3 bases, with 20 bases separating them. From germline, CDR1 is ENHRY and CDR2 SYGVKD.

The chain's CDR3 is CASSKALERELYEQYF. Here the CDR3 DNA reads TGTGCCAGCAGCAAAGCGCTTGAGCGGGAGCTATACGAGCAGTACTTC. V and J are TRBV21-1 and TRBJ2-5; the listed D gene, TRBD2, was not tested against the DNA. Matching the DNA end better, TRBJ2-7 makes the J call doubtful. TRBV21-1 has pseudogene status. CDR3 size: 16 residues.

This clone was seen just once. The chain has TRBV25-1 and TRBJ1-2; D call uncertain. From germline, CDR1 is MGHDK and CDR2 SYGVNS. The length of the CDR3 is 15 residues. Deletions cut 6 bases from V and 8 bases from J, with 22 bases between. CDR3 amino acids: CASSPPNSGFRGYTF. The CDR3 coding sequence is TGTGCCAGCAGCCCACCAAACTCGGGGTTCCGAGGCTACACCTTC.

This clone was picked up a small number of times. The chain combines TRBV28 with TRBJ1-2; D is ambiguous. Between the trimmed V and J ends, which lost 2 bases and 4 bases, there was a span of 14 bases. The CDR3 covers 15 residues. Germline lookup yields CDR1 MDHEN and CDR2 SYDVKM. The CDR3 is CASSLMGAPPYGYTF. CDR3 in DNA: TGTGCCAGCAGTTTAATGGGAGCCCCTCCCTATGGCTACACCTTC.

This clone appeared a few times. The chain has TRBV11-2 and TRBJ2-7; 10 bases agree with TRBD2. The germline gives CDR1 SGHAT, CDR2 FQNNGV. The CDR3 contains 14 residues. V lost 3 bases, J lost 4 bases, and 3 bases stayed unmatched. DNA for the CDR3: TGTGCCAGCAGCTTCGGACTAGCGGAATACGAGCAGTACTTC. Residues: CASSFGLAEYEQYF.

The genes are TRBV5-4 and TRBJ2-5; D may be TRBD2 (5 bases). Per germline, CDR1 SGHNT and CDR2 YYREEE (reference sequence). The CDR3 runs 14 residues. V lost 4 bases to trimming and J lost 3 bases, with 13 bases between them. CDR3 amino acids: CASSLRTGEETQYF. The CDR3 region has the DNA TGTGCCAGCAGCCTTCGGACTGGAGAAGAGACCCAGTACTTC.

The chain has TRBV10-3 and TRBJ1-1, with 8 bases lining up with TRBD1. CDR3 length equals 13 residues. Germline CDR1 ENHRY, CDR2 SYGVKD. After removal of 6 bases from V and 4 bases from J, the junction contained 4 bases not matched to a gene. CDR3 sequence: CAIRADRATEAFF. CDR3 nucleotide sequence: TGTGCCATCAGGGCGGACAGGGCCACTGAAGCTTTCTTT.

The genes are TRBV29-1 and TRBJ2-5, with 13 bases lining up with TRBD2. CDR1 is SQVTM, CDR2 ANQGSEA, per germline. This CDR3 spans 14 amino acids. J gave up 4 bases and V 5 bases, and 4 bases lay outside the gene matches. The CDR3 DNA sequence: TGCAGCGTTTCGGGACTAGCGGGGAGAGAGACCCAGTACTTC. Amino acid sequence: CSVSGLAGRETQYF.

The CDR3: CASSSGTGGNQPQHF. CDR3 DNA: TGTGCCAGCTCATCCGGGACAGGGGGTAATCAGCCCCAGCATTTT. The chain recombines TRBV18 with TRBJ1-5; 11 nucleotides agree with TRBD1. CDR3 size: 15 residues. The germline CDR1 and CDR2 sequences are KGHSH and LQKENI. Unmatched junction bases numbered 4, after V lost 5 bases and J lost 4 bases.

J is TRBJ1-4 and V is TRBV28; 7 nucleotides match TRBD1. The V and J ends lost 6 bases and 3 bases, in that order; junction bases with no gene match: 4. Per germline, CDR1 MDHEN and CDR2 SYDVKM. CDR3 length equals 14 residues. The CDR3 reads CASSRQGANEKLFF. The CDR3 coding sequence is TGTGCCAGCAGCCGTCAGGGGGCTAATGAAAAACTGTTTTTT.

The CDR3 DNA reads as TGTGCCAGCAGGACCGGACTAAACAATGAGCAGTTCTTC. Protein sequence: CASRTGLNNEQFF. The chain recombines TRBV7-6 with TRBJ2-1; TRBD2 is a possible D gene (6 bases). The CDR3 has 13 amino acids. Germline V gene data show CDR1 as SGHVS and CDR2 as FNYEAQ. Trimming left V 6 bases short and J 5 bases short, with 11 bases between.

The CDR3 DNA follows: TGTGCCAGCAGCCCACCGGTGTCTGGGGCCAACGTCCTGACTTTC. Its translation is CASSPPVSGANVLTF. The chain is built from TRBV28 and TRBJ2-6; no clear D gene. This CDR3 is built from 15 residues. Germline CDR1 is MDHEN and CDR2 is SYDVKM. V lost 6 bases, J lost 1 base, and 10 bases lay in between.

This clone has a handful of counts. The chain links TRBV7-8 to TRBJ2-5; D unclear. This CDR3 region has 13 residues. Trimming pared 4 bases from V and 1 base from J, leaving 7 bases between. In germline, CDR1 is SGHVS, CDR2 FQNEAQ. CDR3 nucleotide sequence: TGTGCCAGCAGCTACGGTAGCCAAGAGACCCAGTACTTC. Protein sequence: CASSYGSQETQYF.

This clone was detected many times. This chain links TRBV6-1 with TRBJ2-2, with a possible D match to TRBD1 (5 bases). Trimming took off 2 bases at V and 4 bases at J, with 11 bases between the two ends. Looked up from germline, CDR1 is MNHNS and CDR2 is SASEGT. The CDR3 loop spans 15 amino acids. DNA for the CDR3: TGTGCCAGCAGTGAATGGGGCGTGGGCACCGGGGAGCTGTTTTTT. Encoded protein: CASSEWGVGTGELFF.

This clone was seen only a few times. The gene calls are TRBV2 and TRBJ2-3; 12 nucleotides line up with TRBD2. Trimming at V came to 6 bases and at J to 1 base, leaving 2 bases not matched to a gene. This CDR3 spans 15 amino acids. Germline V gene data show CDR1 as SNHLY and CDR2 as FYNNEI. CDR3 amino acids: CASRRTSGGTDTQYF. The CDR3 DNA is TGTGCCAGCAGGCGGACTAGCGGGGGCACAGATACGCAGTATTTT. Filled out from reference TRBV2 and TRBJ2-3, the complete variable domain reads EPEVTQTPSHQVTQMGQEVILRCVPISNHLYFYWYRQILGQKVEFLVSFYNNEISEKSEIFDDQFSVERPDGSNFTLKIRSTKLEDSAMYFCASRRTSGGTDTQYFGPGTRLTVL.

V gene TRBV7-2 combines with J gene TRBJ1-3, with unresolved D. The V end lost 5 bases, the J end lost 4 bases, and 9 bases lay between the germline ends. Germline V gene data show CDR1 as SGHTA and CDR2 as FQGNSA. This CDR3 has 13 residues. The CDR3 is CASSPMTGNTIYF. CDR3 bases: TGTGCCAGCAGCCCAATGACAGGAAACACCATATATTTT.

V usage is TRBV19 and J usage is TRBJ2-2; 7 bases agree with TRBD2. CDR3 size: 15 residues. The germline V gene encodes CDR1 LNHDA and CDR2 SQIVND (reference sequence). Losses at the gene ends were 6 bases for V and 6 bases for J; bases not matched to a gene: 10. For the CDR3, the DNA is TGTGCCAGTAGGGGGTGGGAGGGCCTCCCCGGGGAGCTGTTTTTT. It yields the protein CASRGWEGLPGELFF.

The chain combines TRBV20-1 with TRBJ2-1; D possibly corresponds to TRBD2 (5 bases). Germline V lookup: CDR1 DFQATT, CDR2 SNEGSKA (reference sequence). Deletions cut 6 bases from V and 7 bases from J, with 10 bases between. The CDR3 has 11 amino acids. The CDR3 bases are TGCAGTGCGCGAGGGCCAAATGAGCAGTTCTTC. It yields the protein CSARGPNEQFF.

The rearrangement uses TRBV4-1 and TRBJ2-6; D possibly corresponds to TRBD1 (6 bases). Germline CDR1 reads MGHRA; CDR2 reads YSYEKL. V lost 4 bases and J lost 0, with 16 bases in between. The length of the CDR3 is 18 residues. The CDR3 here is CASSLGQGSISGANVLTF. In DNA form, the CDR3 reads TGCGCCAGCAGCCTAGGTCAGGGGTCTATCTCTGGGGCCAACGTCCTGACTTTC.

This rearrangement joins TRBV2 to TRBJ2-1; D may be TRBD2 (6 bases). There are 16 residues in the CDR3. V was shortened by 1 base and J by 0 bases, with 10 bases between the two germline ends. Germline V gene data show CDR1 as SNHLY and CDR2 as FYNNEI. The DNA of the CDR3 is TGTGCCAGCAGTGAAGAGGTAGCGGCCTCCTACAATGAGCAGTTCTTC. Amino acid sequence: CASSEEVAASYNEQFF.